Given below is one T cell receptor (beta chain) in context. This sample is part of a study of tumor-infiltrating lymphocytes in oesophageal squamous cell carcinoma. TCRdb re-derived calls from the PCR reads in MiXCR, one entry per CDR3 protein. The sample holds roughly 19,000 distinct CDR3 sequences, 35% to 50% seen once. The CDR3 extends over 12 amino acids. Trimming removed 5 bases from V and 10 bases from J; junction bases left unmatched: 4. Germline V gene data show CDR1 as SGHTA and CDR2 as FQGNSA. Sequenced input: esophageal tumor tissue. The rearrangement joins TRBV7-2 to TRBJ2-3; the match to TRBD1 covers 9 bases. The TCR sequence derives from a male donor with esophageal squamous cell carcinoma. In DNA, the CDR3 is TGTGCCAGCAGCCAGACAGGGGGACCGCAGTATTTT. Protein product: CASSQTGGPQYF.